This T cell receptor (beta chain) was identified in a study of neurological immune-mediated disorders. TCRdb re-called the 5' RACE reads with MiXCR, one entry per CDR3 protein. The sample yields about 21,000 distinct CDR3 sequences, around 6.2% seen once. This clonotype was seen ten or more times. The CDR3 spans 16 residues. Losses at the gene ends were 6 bases for V and 2 bases for J; bases not matched to a gene: 11. The germline gives CDR1 DFQATT, CDR2 SNEGSKA (reference sequence). The sample was CD8+ T cells from blood. The receptor was isolated from a man aged 18 to 29 in good health. The J gene is TRBJ2-7, the V gene TRBV20-1, with 12 bases identical to TRBD2. The CDR3 loop reads CSAERPSGGAPYEQYF. For the CDR3, the DNA is TGCAGTGCCGAGAGACCTAGCGGGGGGGCCCCCTACGAGCAGTACTTC.